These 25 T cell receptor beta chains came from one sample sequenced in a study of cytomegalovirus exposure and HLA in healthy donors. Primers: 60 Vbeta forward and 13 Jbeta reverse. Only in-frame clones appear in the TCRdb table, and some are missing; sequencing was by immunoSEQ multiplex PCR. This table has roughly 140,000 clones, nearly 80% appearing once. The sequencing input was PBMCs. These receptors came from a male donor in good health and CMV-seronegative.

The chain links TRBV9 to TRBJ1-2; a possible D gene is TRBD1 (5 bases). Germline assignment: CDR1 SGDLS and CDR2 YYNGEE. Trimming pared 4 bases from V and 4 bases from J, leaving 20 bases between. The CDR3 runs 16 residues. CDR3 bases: TGTGCCAGCAGCTTAGTGGGCGGGGGACTACTCTATGGCTACACCTTC. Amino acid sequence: CASSLVGGGLLYGYTF.

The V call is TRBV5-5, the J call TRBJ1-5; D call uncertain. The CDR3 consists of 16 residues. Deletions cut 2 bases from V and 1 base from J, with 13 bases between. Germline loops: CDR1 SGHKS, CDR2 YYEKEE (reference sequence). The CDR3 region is CASSFLSPRSNQPQHF. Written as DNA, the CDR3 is TGTGCCAGCAGCTTTCTTTCCCCGAGGAGCAATCAGCCCCAGCATTTT.

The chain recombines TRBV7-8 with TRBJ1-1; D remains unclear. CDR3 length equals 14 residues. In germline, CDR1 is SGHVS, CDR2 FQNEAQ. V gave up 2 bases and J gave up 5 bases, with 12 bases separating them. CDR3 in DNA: TGTGCCAGCAGCTTACGGGGTGGTGGTACTGAAGCTTTCTTT. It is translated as CASSLRGGGTEAFF.

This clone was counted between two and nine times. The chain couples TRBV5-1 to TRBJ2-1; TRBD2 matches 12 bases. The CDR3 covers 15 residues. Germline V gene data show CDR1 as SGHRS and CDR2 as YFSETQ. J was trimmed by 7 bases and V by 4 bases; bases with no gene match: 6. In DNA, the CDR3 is TGCGCCAGCAGCACGACTAGCGGGAGTTTTAATGAGCAGTTCTTC. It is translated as CASSTTSGSFNEQFF.

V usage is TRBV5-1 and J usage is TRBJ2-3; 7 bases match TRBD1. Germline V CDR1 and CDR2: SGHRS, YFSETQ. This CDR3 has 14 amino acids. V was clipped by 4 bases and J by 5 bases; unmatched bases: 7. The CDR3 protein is CASSPGTEGDTQYF. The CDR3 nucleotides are TGCGCCAGCAGCCCCGGGACAGAAGGAGATACGCAGTATTTT. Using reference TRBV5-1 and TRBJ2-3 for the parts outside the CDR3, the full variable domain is KAGVTQTPRYLIKTRGQQVTLSCSPISGHRSVSWYQQTPGQGLQFLFEYFSETQRNKGNFPGRFSGRQFSNSRSEMNVSTLELGDSALYLCASSPGTEGDTQYFGPGTRLTVL.

The CDR3 loop is CASSIVSSATYNEQFF. As DNA, the CDR3 is TGTGCCAGTAGTATAGTAAGTAGCGCTACCTACAATGAGCAGTTCTTC. The V and J genes are TRBV19 and TRBJ2-1, with D tentatively TRBD2 (5 bases). Germline-derived CDR1 and CDR2 are LNHDA and SQIVND (reference sequence). This CDR3 spans 16 amino acids. V was trimmed by 1 base and J by 2 bases, leaving 12 bases between them.

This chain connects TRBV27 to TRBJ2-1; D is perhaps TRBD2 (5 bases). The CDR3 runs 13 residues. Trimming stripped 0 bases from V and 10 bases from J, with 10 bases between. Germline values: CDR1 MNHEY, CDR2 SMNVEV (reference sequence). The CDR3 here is CASSLSIRREQFF. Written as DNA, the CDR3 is TGTGCCAGCAGTTTATCTATCAGGAGGGAGCAGTTCTTC.

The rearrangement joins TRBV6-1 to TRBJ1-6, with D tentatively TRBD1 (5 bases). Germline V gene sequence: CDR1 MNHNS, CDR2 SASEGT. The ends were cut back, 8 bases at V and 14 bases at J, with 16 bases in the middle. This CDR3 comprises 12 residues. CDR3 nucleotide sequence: TGTGCCAGCGGGCAGGGCCCCCAGTCCCTCCACTTT. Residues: CASGQGPQSLHF.

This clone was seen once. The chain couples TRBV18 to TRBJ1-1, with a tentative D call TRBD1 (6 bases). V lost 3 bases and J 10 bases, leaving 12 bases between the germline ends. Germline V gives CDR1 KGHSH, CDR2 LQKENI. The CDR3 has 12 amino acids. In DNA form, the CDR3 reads TGTGCCAGCTCACCCGAGGGGGAGGGAGCTTTCTTT. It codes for CASSPEGEGAFF.

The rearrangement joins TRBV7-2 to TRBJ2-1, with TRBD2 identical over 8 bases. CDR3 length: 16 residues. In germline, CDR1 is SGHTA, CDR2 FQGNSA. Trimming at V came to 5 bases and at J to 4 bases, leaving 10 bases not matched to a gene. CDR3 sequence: CASSPRTGGRYNEQFF. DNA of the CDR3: TGTGCCAGCAGCCCCCGAACGGGAGGGAGGTACAATGAGCAGTTCTTC.

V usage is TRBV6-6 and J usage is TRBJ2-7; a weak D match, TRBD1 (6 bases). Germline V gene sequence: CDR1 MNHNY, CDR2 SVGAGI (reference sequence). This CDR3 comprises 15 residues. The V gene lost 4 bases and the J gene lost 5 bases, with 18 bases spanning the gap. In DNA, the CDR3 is TGTGCCAGCAGTTTGACGACAGGCCCTGGGGACGAGCAGTACTTC. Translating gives CASSLTTGPGDEQYF.

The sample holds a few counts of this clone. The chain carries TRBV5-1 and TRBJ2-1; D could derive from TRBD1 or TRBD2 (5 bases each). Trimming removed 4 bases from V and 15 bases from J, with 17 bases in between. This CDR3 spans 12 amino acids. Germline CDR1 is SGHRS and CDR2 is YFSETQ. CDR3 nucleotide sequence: TGCGCCAGCAGCCTGGGGGAGAGTGAGGTGTTCTTC. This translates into CASSLGESEVFF.

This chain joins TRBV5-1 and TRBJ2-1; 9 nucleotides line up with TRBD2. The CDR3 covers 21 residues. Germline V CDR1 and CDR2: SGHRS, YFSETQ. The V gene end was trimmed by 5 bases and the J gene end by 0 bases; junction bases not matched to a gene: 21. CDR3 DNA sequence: TGCGCCAGCAGTCAAGCGGGAGGCCCCAAGCGGCCCTCAAGCTCCTACAATGAGCAGTTCTTC. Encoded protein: CASSQAGGPKRPSSSYNEQFF.

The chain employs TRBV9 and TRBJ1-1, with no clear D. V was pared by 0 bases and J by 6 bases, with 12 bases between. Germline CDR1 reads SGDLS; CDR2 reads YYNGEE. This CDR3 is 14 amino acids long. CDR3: CASSVVAAAAEAFF. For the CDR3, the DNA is TGTGCCAGCAGCGTAGTTGCCGCTGCAGCTGAAGCTTTCTTT.

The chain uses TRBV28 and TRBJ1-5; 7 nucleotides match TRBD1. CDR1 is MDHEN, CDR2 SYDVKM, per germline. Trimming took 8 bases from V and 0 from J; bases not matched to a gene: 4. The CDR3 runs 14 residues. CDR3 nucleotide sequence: TGTGCCAGCTCGGGACAGCTTAGCAATCAGCCCCAGCATTTT. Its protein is CASSGQLSNQPQHF.

The DNA for the CDR3 is TGTGCCAGCAGCATACCCGGGAACACTGAAGCTTTCTTT. Translating gives CASSIPGNTEAFF. This sequence joins TRBV28 and TRBJ1-1; no firm D call. The length of the CDR3 is 13 residues. CDR1 and CDR2 from the germline V gene are MDHEN and SYDVKM. V was pared by 6 bases and J by 1 base, with 9 bases between.

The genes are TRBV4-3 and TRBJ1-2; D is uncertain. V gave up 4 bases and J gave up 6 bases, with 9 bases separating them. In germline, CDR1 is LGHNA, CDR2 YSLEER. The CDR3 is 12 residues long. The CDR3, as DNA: TGCGCCAGCAGCCGAGGGTGGGATGGCTACACCTTC. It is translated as CASSRGWDGYTF.

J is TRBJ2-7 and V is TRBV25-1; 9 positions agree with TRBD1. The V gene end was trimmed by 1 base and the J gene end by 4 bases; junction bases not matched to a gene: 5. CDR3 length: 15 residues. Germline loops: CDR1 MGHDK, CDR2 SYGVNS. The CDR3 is CASSESGTGRYEQYF. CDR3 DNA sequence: TGTGCCAGCAGTGAATCCGGGACAGGGAGATACGAGCAGTACTTC.

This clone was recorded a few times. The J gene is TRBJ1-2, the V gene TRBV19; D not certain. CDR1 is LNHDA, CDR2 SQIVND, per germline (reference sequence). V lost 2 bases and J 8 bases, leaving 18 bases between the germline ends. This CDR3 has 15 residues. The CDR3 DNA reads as TGTGCCAGTAGTATATCAGGAGGGTTGGTGAGCGGCTACACCTTC. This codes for CASSISGGLVSGYTF.

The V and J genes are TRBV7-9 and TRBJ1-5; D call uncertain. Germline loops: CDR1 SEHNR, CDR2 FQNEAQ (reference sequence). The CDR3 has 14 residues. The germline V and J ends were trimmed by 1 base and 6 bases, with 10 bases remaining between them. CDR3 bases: TGTGCCAGCAGCTTAGATGTAGAGGGTCAGCCCCAGCATTTT. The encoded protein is CASSLDVEGQPQHF.

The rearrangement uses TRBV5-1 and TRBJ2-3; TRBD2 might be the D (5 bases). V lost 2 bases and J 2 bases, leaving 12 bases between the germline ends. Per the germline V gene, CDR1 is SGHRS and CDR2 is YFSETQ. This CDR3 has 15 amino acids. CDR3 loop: CASSFPGLTTDTQYF. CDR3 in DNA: TGCGCCAGCAGCTTTCCAGGACTGACCACAGATACGCAGTATTTT.

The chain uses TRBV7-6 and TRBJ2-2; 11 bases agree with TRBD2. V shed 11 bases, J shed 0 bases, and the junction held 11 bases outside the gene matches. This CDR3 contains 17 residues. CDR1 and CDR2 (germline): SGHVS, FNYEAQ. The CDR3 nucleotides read TGTGCCTCCAGTCGGGCTAGCGGGGGGACGAACACCGGGGAGCTGTTTTTT. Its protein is CASSRASGGTNTGELFF.

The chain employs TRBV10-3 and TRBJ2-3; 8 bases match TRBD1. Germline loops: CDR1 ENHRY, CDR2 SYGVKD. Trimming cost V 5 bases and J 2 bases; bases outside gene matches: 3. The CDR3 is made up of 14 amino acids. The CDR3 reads CAISKDRDTDTQYF. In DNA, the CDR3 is TGTGCCATCAGTAAGGACAGGGACACAGATACGCAGTATTTT.

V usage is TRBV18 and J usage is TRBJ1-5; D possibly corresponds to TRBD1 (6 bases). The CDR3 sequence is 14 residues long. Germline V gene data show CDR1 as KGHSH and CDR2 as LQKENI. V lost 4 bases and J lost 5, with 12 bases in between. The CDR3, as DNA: TGTGCCAGCTCACAGGGGGTGTCTCATCAGCCCCAGCATTTT. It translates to CASSQGVSHQPQHF.

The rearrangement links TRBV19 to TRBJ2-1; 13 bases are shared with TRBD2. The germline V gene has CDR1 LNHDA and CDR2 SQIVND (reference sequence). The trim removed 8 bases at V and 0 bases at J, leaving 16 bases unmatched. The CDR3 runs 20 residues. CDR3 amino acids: CASPVRGTSGATSSYNEQFF. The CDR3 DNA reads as TGTGCCAGTCCAGTGAGAGGGACTAGCGGGGCAACGAGCTCCTACAATGAGCAGTTCTTC.